This passage covers 27 T cell receptor beta chains from one sample sequenced in a study of blood T cell repertoires in COVID-19. The method was immunoSEQ multiplex PCR; TCRdb's version includes in-frame clones alone and lacks a portion of them. The repertoire holds around 260,000 clones, with approximately 92% as singletons. Sequencing was carried out using peripheral blood. The source of these receptors is a person aged 18-30 years with COVID-19, enrolled during active disease.

The V gene is TRBV28, the J gene TRBJ2-7, with a possible D match to TRBD2 (5 bases). The CDR3 runs to 15 residues. Trimming cost V 5 bases and J 11 bases, with 25 bases left between them. Germline CDR1 MDHEN, CDR2 SYDVKM. CDR3: CASSPSPDGRGWEYF. In nucleotides, the CDR3 is TGTGCCAGCAGTCCCTCACCGGACGGAAGAGGGTGGGAGTACTTC. Using reference TRBV28 and TRBJ2-7 for the parts outside the CDR3, the full variable domain is DVKVTQSSRYLVKRTGEKVFLECVQDMDHENMFWYRQDPGLGLRLIYFSYDVKMKEKGDIPEGYSVSREKKERFSLILESASTNQTSMYLCASSPSPDGRGWEYFGPGTRLTVT.

The chain is built from TRBV29-1 and TRBJ2-1; 10 bases match TRBD2. The germline V gene has CDR1 SQVTM and CDR2 ANQGSEA. This CDR3 region has 13 residues. The CDR3: CSGAGGPIYEQFF. The DNA for the CDR3 is TGCAGTGGAGCGGGAGGGCCTATCTATGAGCAGTTCTTC.

The V call is TRBV13, the J call TRBJ1-2; 7 bases are a match to TRBD1. After removal of 5 bases from V and 2 bases from J, the junction contained 14 bases not matched to a gene. Germline-derived CDR1 and CDR2 are PRHDT and FYEKMQ (reference sequence). The CDR3 runs to 17 residues. The CDR3 DNA follows: TGTGCCAGCAGCCACGTACCCTCGACAGGGCCGAACTATGGCTACACCTTC. It encodes CASSHVPSTGPNYGYTF.

This clone was counted a single time. The chain recombines TRBV24-1 with TRBJ1-1; 7 bases match TRBD1. Germline trimming cut 4 bases from V and 7 bases from J; bases unmatched to any gene: 8. The CDR3 extends over 14 amino acids. Looked up from germline, CDR1 is KGHDR and CDR2 is SFDVKD. CDR3 residues: CATSDPNRGDEAFF. The CDR3 region has the DNA TGTGCCACCAGTGACCCTAACAGGGGAGATGAAGCTTTCTTT.

CDR3 region: CASSDDLTSTETQYF. CDR3 bases: TGTGCCAGCAGTGATGATTTGACTAGCACGGAGACCCAGTACTTC. This rearrangement joins TRBV2 to TRBJ2-5, with 7 bases aligning to TRBD2. Trimming took 3 bases from V and 5 from J; bases not matched to a gene: 9. CDR3 length equals 15 residues. From germline, CDR1 is SNHLY and CDR2 FYNNEI.

This clone was seen a few times. V is TRBV28 and J is TRBJ2-7; 8 bases fit TRBD1. Losses at the gene ends were 5 bases for V and 8 bases for J; bases not matched to a gene: 11. Germline V lookup: CDR1 MDHEN, CDR2 SYDVKM. This CDR3 has 14 amino acids. The CDR3 bases are TGTGCCAGCAGTACGGGACAGGTCGAGAGTAAGCAGTACTTC. Its translation is CASSTGQVESKQYF. The full variable domain, completed using reference TRBV28 and TRBJ2-7, is DVKVTQSSRYLVKRTGEKVFLECVQDMDHENMFWYRQDPGLGLRLIYFSYDVKMKEKGDIPEGYSVSREKKERFSLILESASTNQTSMYLCASSTGQVESKQYFGPGTRLTVT.

As to this clone: Germline is not matched at one junction end, which may reflect a read error. The chain is built from TRBV19 and TRBJ1-1, with D maybe TRBD1 (5 bases). Germline V gene sequence: CDR1 LNHDA, CDR2 SQIVND (reference sequence). This CDR3 is 16 amino acids long. The CDR3, as DNA: TGTGCCAGTAGCATAGGAGGCGGTCGGGGGAGAGCTGAAGCTTTCTTT. It codes for CASSIGGGRGRAEAFF.

The V call is TRBV5-1, the J call TRBJ2-1; TRBD2 matches at 13 bases. Germline V gene lookup returns CDR1 SGHRS and CDR2 YFSETQ. J gave up 7 bases and V 7 bases, and 11 bases lay outside the gene matches. The CDR3 runs 16 residues. CDR3 loop: CASATIGLAGENEQFF. In DNA, the CDR3 is TGCGCCAGCGCAACGATTGGACTAGCGGGAGAAAATGAGCAGTTCTTC.

This chain links TRBV29-1 with TRBJ1-2; 7 nucleotides agree with TRBD1. In germline, CDR1 is SQVTM, CDR2 ANQGSEA. The CDR3 spans 14 residues. V lost 4 bases, J lost 2 bases, and 7 bases stayed unmatched. CDR3 in DNA: TGCAGCGTTGGGGAGTCGGGACAGAACTATGGCTACACCTTC. Amino acids: CSVGESGQNYGYTF.

This chain links TRBV7-9 with TRBJ2-2; tentative D call: TRBD2 (5 bases). This CDR3 has 12 amino acids. Between the trimmed V and J ends, which lost 6 bases and 10 bases, there was a span of 12 bases. Germline V lookup: CDR1 SEHNR, CDR2 FQNEAQ (reference sequence). CDR3 bases: TGTGCCAGCAGGGAGGAGGAATTGGAGCTGTTTTTT. It is translated as CASREEELELFF.

CDR3 in DNA: TGTGCCACCCGTTCTGAATCGGACACTGAAGCTTTCTTT. Translation: CATRSESDTEAFF. The gene calls are TRBV24-1 and TRBJ1-1; D unresolved. CDR1 is KGHDR and CDR2 is SFDVKD in the germline V gene. The CDR3 runs to 13 residues. The V end lost 9 bases, the J end lost 3 bases, and 13 bases lay between the germline ends.

The genes are TRBV5-1 and TRBJ1-4; D not resolved. Germline V gene data show CDR1 as SGHRS and CDR2 as YFSETQ. The CDR3 extends over 15 amino acids. The V and J ends lost 0 bases and 5 bases respectively, with 11 bases between them. CDR3 nucleotides: TGCGCCAGCAGCTTGGGCCGGAGTTTAAATGAAAAACTGTTTTTT. This encodes CASSLGRSLNEKLFF.

The chain carries TRBV9 and TRBJ2-1, with D possibly TRBD1 on 6 matching bases. Looked up from germline, CDR1 is SGDLS and CDR2 is YYNGEE. This CDR3 comprises 15 residues. The V end was cut by 0 bases, the J end by 4 bases, with 11 bases between. DNA of the CDR3: TGTGCCAGCAGCGTAGGGACAGAGAGATACAATGAGCAGTTCTTC. This gives the protein CASSVGTERYNEQFF.

The chain recombines TRBV10-3 with TRBJ2-2, with a possible D match to TRBD2 (6 bases). This CDR3 is built from 14 residues. V was pared by 2 bases and J by 6 bases, with 10 bases between. Germline CDR1 is ENHRY and CDR2 is SYGVKD. The CDR3 protein is CAISERERAGELFF. The CDR3 nucleotides read TGTGCCATCAGTGAGCGGGAGAGGGCCGGGGAGCTGTTTTTT.

The chain couples TRBV6-5 to TRBJ2-7; TRBD1 might be the D (6 bases). Trimming took 5 bases from V and 6 from J, leaving 8 bases between them. Germline V lookup: CDR1 MNHEY, CDR2 SVGAGI. This CDR3 has 11 amino acids. The DNA of the CDR3 is TGTGCCAGCAGTACAGGGCTCGAGCAGTACTTC. Translation: CASSTGLEQYF.

This clone was counted once. At one of its ends the junction is not consistent with the germline gene, which may arise from a read error. The chain couples TRBV6-5 to TRBJ2-4; unclear D gene. The CDR3 totals 13 residues. CDR1 is MNHEY and CDR2 is SVGAGI in the germline V gene. CDR3 DNA: TGTGCCAGCGGTTACCTAGCCAAAAACATTCAGTACTTC. It is translated as CASGYLAKNIQYF.

This chain connects TRBV7-6 to TRBJ1-6, with D hard to call. Germline V gene data show CDR1 as SGHVS and CDR2 as FNYEAQ. V was clipped by 6 bases and J by 9 bases, with 18 bases between them. This CDR3 has 15 amino acids. The CDR3 reads CASSPGQGGISPLHF. As DNA, the CDR3 is TGTGCCAGCAGTCCAGGCCAAGGAGGAATTTCACCCCTCCACTTT.

The V call is TRBV13, the J call TRBJ2-2; D may be TRBD2 (5 bases). The CDR3 spans 15 residues. The ends were cut back, 1 base at V and 6 bases at J, with 12 bases in the middle. Germline CDR1 and CDR2: PRHDT and FYEKMQ (reference sequence). The CDR3 DNA is TGTGCCAGCAGCTTAGAAATTGTGGGAGCCGGGGAGCTGTTTTTT. The encoded protein is CASSLEIVGAGELFF.

V gene TRBV4-1 combines with J gene TRBJ2-7; 11 nucleotides match TRBD2. The CDR3 runs 16 residues. Germline V lookup: CDR1 MGHRA, CDR2 YSYEKL. V lost 3 bases to trimming and J lost 7 bases; unmatched junction nucleotides: 11. CDR3 nucleotides: TGCGCCAGCAGCCACGGGACTAGCGGACGGGCGAGGGAGCAGTACTTC. Translating it yields CASSHGTSGRAREQYF.

This chain connects TRBV11-2 to TRBJ2-1; tentatively, D is TRBD2 (5 bases). V was pared by 0 bases and J by 0 bases, with 9 bases between. Germline lookup yields CDR1 SGHAT and CDR2 FQNNGV. This CDR3 contains 16 residues. The DNA for the CDR3 is TGTGCCAGCAGCTTAGAAGGGAGTAGCTCCTACAATGAGCAGTTCTTC. The encoded protein is CASSLEGSSSYNEQFF.

The rearrangement joins TRBV11-3 to TRBJ2-1; 8 positions agree with TRBD2. The V gene end was trimmed by 1 base and the J gene end by 7 bases; junction bases not matched to a gene: 15. CDR1 SGHNT and CDR2 YENEEA come from the germline V gene. The CDR3 is 18 amino acids. The CDR3 loop is CASSLGGWAGGLPNEQFF. Written as DNA, the CDR3 is TGTGCCAGCAGCTTAGGAGGTTGGGCGGGAGGCCTACCTAATGAGCAGTTCTTC.

The chain joins TRBV7-6 to TRBJ2-5, with 13 bases lining up with TRBD2. Looked up from germline, CDR1 is SGHVS and CDR2 is FNYEAQ. The V and J ends lost 3 bases and 5 bases, in that order; junction bases with no gene match: 6. The CDR3 extends over 16 amino acids. CDR3 DNA sequence: TGTGCCAGCAGCTTTGGGACTAGCGGGATTTTTGAGACCCAGTACTTC. Translated, it gives CASSFGTSGIFETQYF.

J is TRBJ2-3 and V is TRBV7-2, with D tentatively TRBD2 (7 bases). The CDR3 sequence is 17 residues long. The germline CDR1 and CDR2 sequences are SGHTA and FQGNSA. Trimming took off 1 base at V and 4 bases at J, with 18 bases between the two ends. The DNA for the CDR3 is TGTGCCAGCAGCTTAGAAGGGAGGGGGTTAAGGGCAGATACGCAGTATTTT. Protein sequence: CASSLEGRGLRADTQYF.

V and J are TRBV6-6 and TRBJ1-6; 10 nucleotides match TRBD1. Germline CDR1 and CDR2: MNHNY and SVGAGI (reference sequence). V lost 7 bases and J lost 11; bases outside the gene matches: 8. This CDR3 contains 14 residues. CDR3 in DNA: TGTGCCAGCAAGAGAGGGACAGGGGAAACACCCCTCCACTTT. Translation gives CASKRGTGETPLHF.

CDR3 amino acids: CASSSSTDTQYF. The CDR3 DNA reads TGTGCCAGCAGTTCTAGCACAGATACGCAGTATTTT. This chain joins TRBV12-3 or TRBV12-4 and TRBJ2-3; D gene uncertain. V was pared by 4 bases and J by 0 bases, with 2 bases between. The CDR3 totals 12 residues.

The chain links TRBV5-1 to TRBJ2-4; D might be TRBD1 (5 bases). Germline lookup yields CDR1 SGHRS and CDR2 YFSETQ. There are 18 residues in the CDR3. The V end was cut by 0 bases, the J end by 0 bases, with 16 bases between. The CDR3 DNA is TGCGCCAGCAGCTTGGGGCCAGGACAAGATGCAGCCAAAAACATTCAGTACTTC. This codes for CASSLGPGQDAAKNIQYF.

In nucleotides, the CDR3 is TGTGCCAGCAGTGAAGCCCCCCCCGGGACTGAAGCTTTCTTT. This translates into CASSEAPPGTEAFF. The chain recombines TRBV6-1 with TRBJ1-1; D gene unclear. This CDR3 is 14 amino acids long. CDR1 and CDR2 (germline): MNHNS, SASEGT. V lost 0 bases to trimming and J lost 5 bases, with 10 bases between them.